The following is a TCR beta chain sequence with its context. The antigen is unknown. The sample is drawn from a study of metastatic and nonmetastatic thyroid tumors. Study-wide context: Where malignant and benign thyroid patients were concerned, repertoires were compared across blood and tumor or nodule tissue.

No treatment had been given to any patient before thyroid surgery. Whole-study findings and limits: Benign nodules reportedly had significantly lower TCR beta diversity than malignant thyroid tumors in blood and tumor.

The V segment lost 6 bases and the J segment 3 bases; nucleotides outside the gene matches: 11. The germline V gene encodes CDR1 MNHNS and CDR2 SASEGT. The CDR3 extends over 15 amino acids. Authors' analysis steps: Differences in CDR3 between clinicopathological groups were drawn on to build a classifier intended to discriminate distant-metastatic papillary thyroid cancer patients. With MiXCR, TCRdb reprocessed the PCR reads. TCRdb's processing, not the authors' own work, is the source of the V and J calls. The table records about 19,000 clones, about 15% of them present only once. V usage is TRBV6-1 and J usage is TRBJ2-7, with 7 bases identical to TRBD2. This receptor was taken from a male donor with papillary thyroid cancer or a benign thyroid nodule (not recorded which). Some clones in this sample may be carry-over from other donors' samples. The sample comprised blood. The CDR3 DNA reads as TGTGCCAGCAGCGCCTTGGGGGGGGTCAACTACGAGCAGTACTTC. It specifies CASSALGGVNYEQYF.